The rows below give T cell receptor beta chains drawn from one sample of a study of cytomegalovirus exposure and HLA in healthy donors. Clones were read by immunoSEQ multiplex PCR, and TCRdb kept only the in-frame ones, dropping some. The listing records 200,000 to 250,000 clones. Sequenced input: PBMCs. Every receptor here comes from a woman between 25 and 40 years old in good health and CMV-seropositive. Both conserved end residues are part of each CDR3. D genes are given only for firm matches.

>TRBV9|NA|TRBJ2-6
CASRGRGSSGANVLTF
TGTGCCAGCAGGGGGAGGGGGAGCTCTGGGGCCAACGTCCTGACTTTC
>TRBV5-5|NA|TRBJ2-1
CASSLAGSSYNEQFF
TGTGCCAGCAGCTTGGCGGGGAGCTCCTACAATGAGCAGTTCTTC
>TRBV5-5|NA|TRBJ2-7
CASSHRAPPGVEQYF
TGTGCCAGCAGCCACCGGGCTCCGCCGGGGGTCGAGCAGTACTTC
>TRBV15|NA|TRBJ2-1
CATSREIGQTGRNEQFF
TGTGCCACCAGCAGAGAAATCGGTCAGACAGGGAGGAATGAGCAGTTCTTC
>TRBV5-1|TRBD1|TRBJ2-7
CASSPLGQGINEQYF
TGCGCCAGCAGCCCCCTCGGACAGGGGATAAACGAGCAGTACTTC
>TRBV6-5|NA|TRBJ1-5
CASSYSLDQPQHF
TGTGCCAGCAGTTATTCACTAGATCAGCCCCAGCATTTT
>TRBV5-1|NA|TRBJ1-2
CASSFYPGGYGYTF
TGCGCCAGCAGCTTTTACCCCGGGGGGTATGGCTACACCTTC
>TRBV2|NA|TRBJ1-5
CASSEGQGGQPQHF
TGTGCCAGCAGTGAAGGCCAGGGAGGACAGCCCCAGCATTTT
>TRBV2|NA|TRBJ2-7
CASRAGTQGEQYF
TGTGCCAGCAGAGCTGGGACTCAAGGGGAGCAGTACTTC
>TRBV2|TRBD1|TRBJ2-7
CASNRDRGAYEQYF
TGTGCCAGCAATCGGGACAGGGGTGCCTACGAGCAGTACTTC
>TRBV18|NA|TRBJ2-7
CASSPGTTHEQYF
TGTGCCAGCTCTCCCGGGACAACCCACGAGCAGTACTTC
>TRBV5-4|TRBD2|TRBJ2-5
CASSLGGAGGGETQYF
TGTGCCAGCAGCTTGGGAGGGGCGGGAGGAGGAGAGACCCAGTACTTC
>TRBV28|NA|TRBJ2-5
CASSLSSETQYF
TGTGCCAGCAGTTTATCGTCGGAGACCCAGTACTTC
>TRBV6-1|NA|TRBJ1-2
CASSGGRVGANYGYTF
TGTGCCAGCAGTGGCGGACGGGTCGGGGCTAACTATGGCTACACCTTC
>TRBV15|NA|TRBJ1-6
CATSRDPRGEGGYSPLHF
TGTGCCACCAGCAGAGATCCGAGGGGGGAGGGAGGTTATTCACCCCTCCACTTT
>TRBV15|TRBD1|TRBJ2-7
CATSRPGQPYEQYF
TGTGCCACCAGCCGTCCGGGACAGCCCTACGAGCAGTACTTC
>TRBV11-2|NA|TRBJ2-2
CASTVGSARYTGELFF
TGTGCCAGCACCGTTGGCAGCGCGAGATACACCGGGGAGCTGTTTTTT
>TRBV18|NA|TRBJ1-1
CASSPGQLDEAFF
TGTGCCAGCTCACCAGGGCAATTGGATGAAGCTTTCTTT
>TRBV7-2|TRBD1|TRBJ2-4
CASSFRTGPNIQYF
TGTGCCAGCAGCTTTAGGACAGGGCCAAACATTCAGTACTTC
>TRBV28|NA|TRBJ1-2
CASSGTGGNYGYTF
TGTGCCAGCAGTGGGACCGGGGGGAACTATGGCTACACCTTC
>TRBV18|NA|TRBJ1-2
CASSPPAGTNYGYTF
TGTGCCAGCTCACCACCGGCAGGAACCAACTATGGCTACACCTTC
>TRBV15|TRBD2|TRBJ2-3
CATSRGGGDTQYF
TGTGCCACCAGCCGGGGGGGTGGAGATACGCAGTATTTT
>TRBV10-3|NA|TRBJ2-1
CAIKGTYMNNEQFF
TGTGCCATCAAGGGGACTTACATGAACAATGAGCAGTTCTTC
>TRBV6-1|NA|TRBJ2-7
CASSEFGGNSEQYF
TGTGCCAGCAGTGAATTCGGCGGGAACTCCGAGCAGTACTTC
>TRBV27|NA|TRBJ1-4
CASSLVGGFNEKLFF
TGTGCCAGCAGTTTGGTTGGAGGGTTTAATGAAAAACTGTTTTTT
>TRBV27|NA|TRBJ2-3
CASSLPGSTDTQYF
TGTGCCAGCAGTTTGCCAGGCAGCACAGATACGCAGTATTTT
>TRBV18|NA|TRBJ2-7
CASSPGQGGEQYF
TGTGCCAGCTCACCAGGACAGGGAGGGGAGCAGTACTTC
>TRBV6-5|NA|TRBJ2-2
CASSEIGGELFF
TGTGCCAGCAGTGAAATCGGCGGGGAGCTGTTTTTT
>TRBV2|TRBD2|TRBJ2-7
CASSPTSGRLYEQYF
TGTGCCAGCAGTCCGACTAGCGGGAGACTCTACGAGCAGTACTTC
>TRBV5-1|TRBD1|TRBJ1-1
CASSQEQGIPEAFF
TGCGCCAGCAGCCAAGAACAGGGGATACCTGAAGCTTTCTTT
>TRBV29-1|TRBD2|TRBJ2-1
CSARLGRSNNEQFF
TGCAGCGCTCGCCTCGGGAGGTCCAACAATGAGCAGTTCTTC
>TRBV7-2|TRBD1|TRBJ2-7
CASSSNRGYEQYF
TGTGCCAGCAGCTCCAACAGGGGGTACGAGCAGTACTTC
>TRBV30|TRBD1|TRBJ1-1
CAWSVLGQRAFF
TGTGCCTGGAGTGTACTGGGACAGAGAGCTTTCTTT
>TRBV6-5|TRBD1|TRBJ1-4
CASSPRGPGEKLFF
TGTGCCAGCAGCCCCAGGGGGCCGGGTGAAAAACTGTTTTTT
>TRBV30|NA|TRBJ2-5
CAWSHGMKETQYF
TGTGCCTGGAGCCACGGGATGAAAGAGACCCAGTACTTC
>TRBV6-6|TRBD2|TRBJ2-7
CASSPRTSGSSYEQYF
TGTGCCAGCAGTCCTCGGACTAGCGGGAGCTCCTACGAGCAGTACTTC
>TRBV30|NA|TRBJ1-5
CAWNSYNQPQHF
TGTGCCTGGAACAGTTATAATCAGCCCCAGCATTTT
>TRBV10-1|NA|TRBJ1-1
CASSESRSGNTEAFF
TGCGCCAGCAGTGAGTCTCGGTCCGGGAACACTGAAGCTTTCTTT
>TRBV10-3|NA|TRBJ2-7
CAIKAGGRDYEQYF
TGTGCCATCAAGGCCGGGGGGCGGGACTACGAGCAGTACTTC
>TRBV10-1|NA|TRBJ2-2
CASGWAGTGELFF
TGCGCCAGCGGGTGGGCCGGCACCGGGGAGCTGTTTTTT
>TRBV10-2|NA|TRBJ1-6
CASRDPQGPSPLHF
TGCGCCAGCAGGGACCCGCAGGGGCCCTCACCCCTCCACTTT
>TRBV6-5|NA|TRBJ2-7
CASRDSYEQYF
TGTGCCTCCAGGGACTCCTACGAGCAGTACTTC
>TRBV5-1|NA|TRBJ2-7
CASSLEATGRLGEQYF
TGCGCCAGCAGCTTGGAGGCGACAGGCCGCCTCGGAGAGCAGTACTTC
>TRBV7-2|NA|TRBJ2-2
CASSSSVNTGELFF
TGTGCCAGCAGCTCTAGCGTAAACACCGGGGAGCTGTTTTTT
>TRBV14|TRBD2|TRBJ2-7
CASSPRSGIGTYEQYF
TGTGCCAGCAGCCCCCGTAGCGGGATCGGTACCTACGAGCAGTACTTC
>TRBV30|NA|TRBJ1-1
CAWSIPSRRVGEAFF
TGTGCCTGGAGTATTCCCTCTCGGAGGGTCGGTGAAGCTTTCTTT
>TRBV11-3|TRBD2|TRBJ2-5
CASSLGRELRETQYF
TGTGCCAGCAGCTTAGGGCGGGAGCTAAGGGAGACCCAGTACTTC
>TRBV10-3|TRBD2|TRBJ2-7
CAIRLAGGSYEQYF
TGTGCCATCAGGCTAGCGGGAGGCTCCTACGAGCAGTACTTC
>TRBV16|TRBD1|TRBJ1-2
CASSRDSPYGYTF
TGTGCCAGCAGCCGGGACAGCCCCTATGGCTACACCTTC
>TRBV27|NA|TRBJ1-5
CASSLQGNQPQHF
TGTGCCAGCAGTTTACAGGGGAATCAGCCCCAGCATTTT
>TRBV27|NA|TRBJ2-7
CASSRDSAQYF
TGTGCCAGCAGTCGAGACAGCGCACAGTACTTC
>TRBV5-1|TRBD1|TRBJ1-6
CASCRDSQYNSPLHF
TGCGCCAGCTGCCGGGACAGCCAATATAATTCACCCCTCCACTTT
>TRBV10-3|NA|TRBJ1-3
CAIETGGNTIYF
TGTGCCATCGAGACAGGTGGAAACACCATATATTTT
>TRBV7-2|TRBD2|TRBJ2-2
CASSLGASGRASGELFF
TGTGCCAGCAGCTTAGGGGCTAGCGGGAGGGCCTCCGGGGAGCTGTTTTTT
>TRBV7-9|TRBD2|TRBJ2-1
CASSFAAGGQNEQFF
TGTGCCAGCAGCTTCGCCGCGGGGGGGCAAAATGAGCAGTTCTTC
>TRBV5-1|NA|TRBJ2-7
CASSSPAATYEQYF
TGCGCCAGCAGCTCCCCAGCGGCCACCTACGAGCAGTACTTC
>TRBV7-9|NA|TRBJ1-1
CASSPFNRTVNTEAFF
TGTGCCAGCAGCCCATTTAATCGGACAGTTAACACTGAAGCTTTCTTT
>TRBV5-1|NA|TRBJ2-2
CASSQGPADTGELFF
TGCGCCAGCAGCCAGGGCCCCGCGGACACCGGGGAGCTGTTTTTT
>TRBV6-6|TRBD2|TRBJ2-7
CASSRLAGVSKVQYF
TGTGCCAGCAGTCGACTAGCGGGAGTTTCGAAGGTGCAGTACTTC
>TRBV18|NA|TRBJ1-1
CASSPEAAYNEAFF
TGTGCCAGCTCACCAGAGGCAGCCTACAATGAAGCTTTCTTT